Reported below is one TCR beta chain. Its antigen has not been determined. Within one base of it there is no much larger clone, and no base qualities were kept. The record originates from a study of shared clonotypes between healthy human individuals (dated by TCRdb to about 2020). Some background on the complete study: The cohort included a few men and a couple of women between 18 and 49 years of age. For each donor, three plates each were used for CD4 naive and CD4 memory, two plates were used for CD8 naive, and one plate was used for CD8 memory. The study deeply sequenced blood TCR repertoires of about 5 healthy adults to estimate repertoire size and the extent of clonotype sharing between individuals. To increase sequencing depth and limit assay-specific biases, different laboratories used diverse techniques to prepare libraries and sequence TCR repertoires. Each donor's leukapheresis produced roughly between roughly 0.85 and 10 billion PBMCs.

Results and caveats for the whole study, not just this receptor: Because the study included a small number of donors, the genetic and exposure-history diversity represented was limited. When several donors were compared, the shared fraction of clonotypes was about 5% for naive CD4, about 4% for naive CD8, 2.3% for memory CD4, and 0.4% for memory CD8. Rarefaction of sorted-subset datasets indicated incomplete sequencing despite the large sequencing depth. Sampling was limited to blood, and TCR repertoires in tissue likely differ from TCR repertoires in blood. Clonotypes shared by all four sorted-subset donors showed higher generation probabilities than non-shared clonotypes. Based on pairwise subsampling, the degree of clonotype sharing among donors was expected to be affected by sequencing depth. Naive subsets generally had larger estimated clonotype richness than memory subsets did.

The donors were healthy, HIV-negative adults who had no recently reported acute infections or vaccinations. Every donor was a Caucasian adult living in Nashville, Tennessee, USA. CD4+ T cells were enriched by magnetic negative selection; naive cells were then positively selected on CD45RA, and the negative fraction formed the memory subset. After blood collection by leukapheresis, PBMCs were isolated using Ficoll-Histopaque density gradient centrifugation and then cryopreserved in the vapor phase of liquid nitrogen. Purity and quantity of every magnetically sorted T cell population were checked by analytical flow cytometry. Genomic DNA was isolated from each sorted fraction and quantified by UV absorbance on a Nanodrop 2000c. A distance of 11 bases separates the germline ends of V and J, which lose 5 bases and 0 bases respectively. The CDR3 contains 14 residues, cysteine and phenylalanine counted. The sequence is cut down to CDR3 DNA, 42 bases in frame from base 1. Taken from the germline V gene, the CDR1 and CDR2 loops are MNHNS and SASEGT.

Using the deep immunoSEQ assay, TCR CDR3 regions were amplified from genomic DNA by multiplex PCR. Extracted genomic DNA from each cell subset was spread evenly across all wells of several immunoSEQ 96-well plates, with each plate serving as a replicate. For sorted subsets, roughly 200 ng genomic DNA, equal to about 30,000 T cell genomes, was loaded into each replicate PCR. Purified libraries were quantified with a Qubit 3.0 fluorometer, sized on a Bioanalyzer 2100, and re-quantified with the KAPA Library Quantification kit. Every immunoSEQ 96-well plate was sequenced on a dedicated single-read 150-cycle Illumina NextSeq 550 flow cell. In the paper's pipeline: The immunoSEQ output contained only junctional sequences without quality scores, so filtering could not match that applied to full-length reads. Sequences were annotated with PyIR, a Python wrapper for IgBLAST v1.9, using IMGT germline references to assign V/J genes and CDR3. Reads were filtered out if the reads had weak V/J assignments (E-value above 1e-6), no CDR3, stop codons, out-of-frame junctions, or ambiguous translated residues. V3J clonotypes were defined by identical inferred V gene, J gene, and CDR3 amino acid sequence. The percentage overlap between two repertoires was calculated by dividing the number of shared unique clonotypes by the size of the smaller repertoire. Richness of each repertoire was evaluated using RTK rarefaction, the Chao1 estimator, and Recon v2.1 estimates of unobserved clonotypes. Generation probabilities were computed with OLGA for all TCRbeta clonotypes obtained by the gDNA method from several donors. TCRdb retrieved this table from immuneACCESS and kept in-frame rearrangements only. Not all clones are present; in checked studies, unresolved V genes account for under half, and no reason is known for the remainder. V and J calls plus clone size are reproduced from that table; the DNA served to infer D and trimming. The sample table contains about 2 million clones; only one count was recorded for roughly 94% of them. More than 0.1% of the sample goes to the ten largest clones.

The clonotype was recovered from a man in his late teens or twenties in good health. Recombination linked TRBV6-1 to TRBJ2-7; TRBD1 is a weak D gene call, 6 bases matching. The specimen was naive CD4+ T cells sorted from blood. The cell subset or site label of this sample denotes: CD45RA+ positively selected. The CDR3 protein: CASSTGTYSYEQYF. The sequenced DNA: TGTGCCAGCAGTACCGGGACATACTCCTACGAGCAGTACTTC.